A single sample is the source of the 8 T cell receptor beta chains below, sequenced in a study of Graves' ophthalmopathy and Graves' hyperthyroidism. For repertoire sequencing, the TCR beta CDR3 regions were amplified from RNA transcripts. The authors performed first-round RT-PCR with HTBI primers and then a second-round multiplex PCR. TCRdb redid the calling of the multiplex PCR reads with MiXCR, one entry per CDR3 protein. This sample has about 200,000 distinct CDR3 sequences, with 25% to 35% found just once. The source material was peripheral blood. The source of these receptors is a middle-aged man with Graves' ophthalmopathy.

This clonotype was observed at least ten times. This chain joins TRBV6-5 and TRBJ1-5; D gene uncertain. Germline-derived CDR1 and CDR2 are MNHEY and SVGAGI. This CDR3 is built from 15 residues. V was clipped by 4 bases and J by 3 bases, with 13 bases between them. CDR3 region: CASSFDTPPNQPQHF. CDR3 sequence (DNA): TGTGCCAGCAGTTTTGACACACCCCCCAATCAGCCCCAGCATTTT.

This clonotype was detected many times. V gene TRBV7-9 combines with J gene TRBJ2-7, with a weak D call TRBD1 (6 bases). From germline, CDR1 is SEHNR and CDR2 FQNEAQ (reference sequence). The CDR3 runs to 12 residues. The V end lost 5 bases, the J end lost 6 bases, and 11 bases lay between the germline ends. DNA for the CDR3: TGTGCCAGCAGCACCACAGGGCTCGAGCAGTACTTC. Translation gives CASSTTGLEQYF.

This clonotype was recorded many times. For the CDR3, the DNA is TGTGCTAGTGGCCATGGACTAGTGGAGACATTCGAGCAGTACTTC. Translating gives CASGHGLVETFEQYF. This chain links TRBV12-5 with TRBJ2-7; 7 bases fit TRBD2. V lost 6 bases, J lost 6 bases, and 14 bases stayed unmatched. Germline V gene data show CDR1 as LGHNT and CDR2 as FRNRAP. The CDR3 runs to 15 residues.

Notes on this clonotype: A read error is possible here, since a much larger clone lies one base away. This chain joins TRBV9 and TRBJ1-2; tentatively, D is TRBD1 (6 bases). The CDR3 covers 14 residues. The germline gives CDR1 SGDLS, CDR2 YYNGEE. The CDR3 reads CASSVSGEVEGYIF. The CDR3 nucleotides read TGTGCCAGCAGCGTTTCAGGGGAGGTTGAGGGCTACATCTTC.

This clonotype was recorded at least ten times. A much bigger clone sits one base away, suggesting this may be a read error. The chain combines TRBV6-2 or TRBV6-3 with TRBJ1-5; D call uncertain. The V and J ends lost 11 bases and 5 bases respectively, with 13 bases between them. Germline values: CDR1 MNHEY, CDR2 SVGEGT. The CDR3 loop spans 12 amino acids. CDR3 residues: CAGKRPDQPQHF. The CDR3, as DNA: TGTGCCGGCAAGCGACCCGATCAGCCCCAGCATTTT.

This clonotype was recorded many times. The chain combines TRBV20-1 with TRBJ1-2; 10 bases are shared with TRBD1. The CDR3 runs 13 residues. Germline CDR1 reads DFQATT; CDR2 reads SNEGSKA (reference sequence). The V gene end was trimmed by 5 bases and the J gene end by 7 bases; junction bases not matched to a gene: 7. The CDR3 region has the DNA TGCAGTGCTTTCCGGACAGGGGGGGGTGGCTACACCTTC. It yields the protein CSAFRTGGGGYTF.

This clonotype has a count of ten or more. J is TRBJ1-1 and V is TRBV11-2; D is undetermined. The germline gives CDR1 SGHAT, CDR2 FQNNGV. This CDR3 is built from 14 residues. V lost 1 base to trimming and J lost 2 bases, with 8 bases between them. The CDR3 reads CASSLAGSNTEAFF. In DNA form, the CDR3 reads TGTGCCAGCAGCTTAGCCGGTTCAAACACTGAAGCTTTCTTT. The full variable domain, completed using reference TRBV11-2 and TRBJ1-1, is EAGVAQSPRYKIIEKRQSVAFWCNPISGHATLYWYQQILGQGPKLLIQFQNNGVVDDSQLPKDRFSAERLKGVDSTLKIQPAKLEDSAVYLCASSLAGSNTEAFFGQGTRLTVV.

CDR3 in amino acids: CASRSSDSHYEQYF. The CDR3 region has the DNA TGTGCCAGCAGATCCTCGGACTCACACTACGAGCAGTACTTC. The chain is built from TRBV7-2 and TRBJ2-7; D might be TRBD2 (5 bases). V lost 6 bases to trimming and J lost 3 bases, with 15 bases between them. The CDR3 contains 14 residues. From germline, CDR1 is SGHTA and CDR2 FQGNSA. Drawing the rest from reference TRBV7-2 and TRBJ2-7, the complete variable domain is GAGVSQSPSNKVTEKGKDVELRCDPISGHTALYWYRQSLGQGLEFLIYFQGNSAPDKSGLPSDRFSAERTGGSVSTLTIQRTQQEDSAVYLCASRSSDSHYEQYFGPGTRLTVT.